Detailed here is one TCR beta chain. The data were obtained in a study of CXCR3-negative and CXCR3-positive naive CD8 T cells. Each TRB cDNA library was prepared by 5' RACE (with UMI labels). For each CDR3 protein, TCRdb gives one entry from its re-call of the 5' RACE reads, without DNA. Across 130,000 or so distinct CDR3 sequences, the top ten clones capture approximately 0.29% of the sample. The CDR3 loop spans 14 amino acids. The germline V gene encodes CDR1 SQVTM and CDR2 ANQGSEA. The sample taken for sequencing was naive CXCR3- CD8+ T cells from blood. The subset is: CD45RO-CCR7+CD27+CD95- naive CD8+ T cells lacking CXCR3 (TNR3-). This TCR derives from a human donor in good health. Some clones in this sample may be carry-over from other donors' samples. The V gene is TRBV29-1, the J gene TRBJ2-1. The CDR3 is CSVVTGRSYNEQFF.